Shown below are 22 T cell receptor beta chains from a single sample sequenced in a study of cytomegalovirus exposure and HLA in healthy donors. 60 Vbeta and 13 Jbeta primers were used in PCR. Clones were read by immunoSEQ multiplex PCR, and TCRdb kept only the in-frame ones, dropping some. The table has around 130,000 clones, 80% seen once. The specimen was PBMCs. All receptors come from a middle-aged woman in good health and CMV-seronegative.

This clone has only one observation. The chain is built from TRBV19 and TRBJ2-7; the match to TRBD1 covers 10 bases. With 5 bases clipped from V and 5 bases from J, the junction kept 6 bases outside the gene matches. The germline CDR1 and CDR2 sequences are LNHDA and SQIVND (reference sequence). CDR3 size: 14 residues. The CDR3 is CASSVGQGVNEQYF. The CDR3 bases are TGTGCCAGTAGTGTCGGACAGGGGGTTAACGAGCAGTACTTC.

The chain couples TRBV7-9 to TRBJ1-3; D unresolved. Germline V gene sequence: CDR1 SEHNR, CDR2 FQNEAQ (reference sequence). The CDR3 consists of 15 residues. Between the trimmed V and J ends, which lost 1 base and 2 bases, there was a span of 9 bases. In nucleotides, the CDR3 is TGTGCCAGCAGCTTAGGGGCTTTGGCTGGAAACACCATATATTTT. Its translation: CASSLGALAGNTIYF.

The V call is TRBV27, the J call TRBJ2-1, with a possible D match to TRBD2 (5 bases). The ends were cut back, 0 bases at V and 10 bases at J, with 10 bases in the middle. The CDR3 is made up of 13 amino acids. From germline, CDR1 is MNHEY and CDR2 SMNVEV (reference sequence). The CDR3 here is CASSLSPSREQFF. CDR3 sequence (DNA): TGTGCCAGCAGTTTATCTCCTAGCCGGGAGCAGTTCTTC.

The chain couples TRBV6-5 to TRBJ1-5; D might be TRBD1 (5 bases). This CDR3 has 15 amino acids. The V and J ends lost 6 bases and 0 bases respectively, with 12 bases between them. The V gene's germline CDR1 is MNHEY and CDR2 SVGAGI. CDR3 in amino acids: CASREQAYSNQPQHF. The DNA for the CDR3 is TGTGCCAGCAGGGAACAGGCCTATAGCAATCAGCCCCAGCATTTT.

V and J are TRBV7-3 and TRBJ2-1; 14 bases line up with TRBD2. V gave up 7 bases and J gave up 7 bases; unmatched junction bases: 9. The length of the CDR3 is 16 residues. Germline V gene sequence: CDR1 SGHTA, CDR2 FQGTGA. In nucleotides, the CDR3 is TGTGCCAGCACCCCCGGACTAGCGGGAGGCGTAAATGAGCAGTTCTTC. Protein sequence: CASTPGLAGGVNEQFF.

Regarding this clone: One junction end does not reproduce the germline sequence, and a read error may be involved. The V gene is TRBV15, the J gene TRBJ1-2, with TRBD1 matching 7 bases. Germline CDR1 is LNHNV and CDR2 is YYDKDF (reference sequence). The CDR3 contains 12 residues. This chain's CDR3 is CATSRDQGGYPF. DNA of the CDR3: TGTGCCACCAGCAGAGACCAGGGGGGCTACCCCTTC.

The V call is TRBV5-6, the J call TRBJ1-4; D not resolved. CDR1 is SGHDT and CDR2 is YYEEEE in the germline V gene. The CDR3 loop spans 14 amino acids. V lost 5 bases, J lost 4 bases, and 12 bases lay in between. The DNA for the CDR3 is TGTGCCAGCAGTCTTCGCAGTAATAATGAAAAACTGTTTTTT. Translated: CASSLRSNNEKLFF. The entire variable domain, with the rest obtained from reference TRBV5-6 and TRBJ1-4, is as follows: DAGVTQSPTHLIKTRGQQVTLRCSPKSGHDTVSWYQQALGQGPQFIFQYYEEEERQRGNFPDRFSGHQFPNYSSELNVNALLLGDSALYLCASSLRSNNEKLFFGSGTQLSVL.

This clone has a handful of counts. The rearrangement joins TRBV7-3 to TRBJ1-1; D is unclear. The CDR3 length is 15 residues. V was trimmed by 7 bases and J by 0 bases, leaving 15 bases between them. Germline CDR1 is SGHTA and CDR2 is FQGTGA. The DNA of the CDR3 is TGTGCCAGCACCCCCCAACCCGGGGTGAACACTGAAGCTTTCTTT. Its protein is CASTPQPGVNTEAFF.

The chain carries TRBV25-1 and TRBJ1-1, with 7 positions matching TRBD1. The CDR3 runs 16 residues. CDR1 is MGHDK, CDR2 SYGVNS, per germline. With 0 bases clipped from V and 7 bases from J, the junction kept 11 bases outside the gene matches. CDR3 nucleotides: TGTGCCAGCAGTGAATATACCCGACAGGGATCGGATGAAGCTTTCTTT. Translated, it gives CASSEYTRQGSDEAFF. The whole variable domain, remainder taken from reference TRBV25-1 and TRBJ1-1, is EADIYQTPRYLVIGTGKKITLECSQTMGHDKMYWYQQDPGMELHLIHYSYGVNSTEKGDLSSESTVSRIRTEHFPLTLESARPSHTSQYLCASSEYTRQGSDEAFFGQGTRLTVV.

A few counts support this clone. This chain links TRBV27 with TRBJ2-5; maybe TRBD2 (6 bases). Germline CDR1 MNHEY, CDR2 SMNVEV (reference sequence). This CDR3 region has 14 residues. V was shortened by 5 bases and J by 7 bases, with 17 bases between the two germline ends. The DNA for the CDR3 is TGTGCCAGCAGTCCGGGACTGGATTCGGGGACCCAGTACTTC. Translation: CASSPGLDSGTQYF.

The J gene is TRBJ2-7, the V gene TRBV5-6; 7 bases map to TRBD1. The junction had 6 bases not matched to a gene; V was cut back by 3 bases and J by 0 bases. The CDR3 has 15 amino acids. Germline V gene sequence: CDR1 SGHDT, CDR2 YYEEEE. CDR3 in amino acids: CASSSRGTASYEQYF. The CDR3, as DNA: TGTGCCAGCAGCTCGAGGGGGACAGCCTCCTACGAGCAGTACTTC.

This clone was counted a single time. This chain uses TRBV27 with TRBJ1-5; D unclear. From germline, CDR1 is MNHEY and CDR2 SMNVEV (reference sequence). V lost 6 bases and J lost 4, with 13 bases in between. The CDR3 length is 14 residues. DNA for the CDR3: TGTGCCAGCAGCGTGGGCCAGGCGAATCAGCCCCAGCATTTT. Its protein product is CASSVGQANQPQHF.

This clone was observed a handful of times. The V and J genes are TRBV27 and TRBJ2-1; tentative D call: TRBD1 (5 bases). Germline CDR1 and CDR2: MNHEY and SMNVEV (reference sequence). V was trimmed by 6 bases and J by 2 bases, leaving 11 bases between them. The length of the CDR3 is 14 residues. CDR3 protein: CASSVDSPYNEQFF. The CDR3 DNA follows: TGTGCCAGCAGCGTTGACAGCCCCTACAATGAGCAGTTCTTC.

This chain uses TRBV2 with TRBJ1-3, with D hard to call. The germline CDR1 and CDR2 sequences are SNHLY and FYNNEI. Trimming left V 7 bases short and J 3 bases short, with 13 bases between. The CDR3 loop spans 14 amino acids. CDR3 sequence reads: CASKLIRDGNTIYF. In nucleotides, the CDR3 is TGTGCCAGCAAGCTTATTCGGGATGGAAACACCATATATTTT.

The chain combines TRBV2 with TRBJ2-5; TRBD1 agrees at 9 bases. Trimming removed 6 bases from V and 3 bases from J; junction bases left unmatched: 2. The CDR3 length is 13 residues. CDR1 is SNHLY and CDR2 is FYNNEI in the germline V gene. CDR3 in amino acids: CASSRTGEETQYF. CDR3 DNA sequence: TGTGCCAGCAGCCGGACAGGGGAAGAGACCCAGTACTTC.

This sequence joins TRBV5-1 and TRBJ2-1; 9 nucleotides match TRBD1. The ends lost 1 base at V and 4 bases at J; junction bases unmatched: 9. The length of the CDR3 is 17 residues. CDR1 is SGHRS and CDR2 is YFSETQ in the germline V gene. The CDR3 sequence is CASSLLGPGQGYNEQFF. CDR3 bases: TGCGCCAGCAGCTTGCTAGGACCGGGACAGGGATACAATGAGCAGTTCTTC.

V and J are TRBV16 and TRBJ2-2; D remains unclear. The CDR3 contains 13 residues. Germline-derived CDR1 and CDR2 are KGHSY and FQNENV. V lost 0 bases, J lost 6 bases, and 5 bases lay in between. In nucleotides, the CDR3 is TGTGCCAGCAGCCAATCGAGGTCCGGGGAGCTGTTTTTT. Its translation is CASSQSRSGELFF.

V is TRBV7-8 and J is TRBJ2-3; TRBD2 matches 7 bases. Germline lookup yields CDR1 SGHVS and CDR2 FQNEAQ. The CDR3 runs to 15 residues. V gave up 1 base and J gave up 2 bases; unmatched junction bases: 3. The CDR3: CASSLVGTTTDTQYF. CDR3 DNA sequence: TGTGCCAGCAGCTTAGTAGGGACTACCACAGATACGCAGTATTTT.

V and J are TRBV5-1 and TRBJ1-2; 8 bases line up with TRBD1. This CDR3 has 15 residues. In germline, CDR1 is SGHRS, CDR2 YFSETQ. With V trimmed by 6 bases and J by 4 bases, 11 bases remained unmatched. As DNA, the CDR3 is TGCGCCAGCACCTATTCGACAGGGGTGGGCTATGGCTACACCTTC. As protein: CASTYSTGVGYGYTF.

The genes are TRBV28 and TRBJ1-1, with TRBD1 matching 9 bases. The ends lost 5 bases at V and 1 base at J; junction bases unmatched: 8. Germline assignment: CDR1 MDHEN and CDR2 SYDVKM. The CDR3 length is 16 residues. This CDR3 is CASSLHPGQGNTEAFF. CDR3 DNA: TGTGCCAGCAGTCTACACCCGGGACAGGGGAACACTGAAGCTTTCTTT.

The rearrangement joins TRBV28 to TRBJ2-5; 9 nucleotides agree with TRBD2. Germline CDR1 is MDHEN and CDR2 is SYDVKM. The length of the CDR3 is 17 residues. V lost 2 bases and J lost 5; bases outside the gene matches: 12. The CDR3 sequence is CASSLGGGRAIEETQYF. The CDR3 nucleotides read TGTGCCAGCAGTTTAGGAGGCGGGAGGGCCATTGAGGAGACCCAGTACTTC.

The table lists this clone with a count of one. The chain combines TRBV7-2 with TRBJ1-2; 9 bases map to TRBD1. Germline V gives CDR1 SGHTA, CDR2 FQGNSA. CDR3 length: 15 residues. The junction had 8 bases not matched to a gene; V was cut back by 5 bases and J by 4 bases. CDR3 amino acids: CASSPGQGSVYGYTF. Written as DNA, the CDR3 is TGTGCCAGCAGCCCAGGACAGGGGTCCGTCTATGGCTACACCTTC.